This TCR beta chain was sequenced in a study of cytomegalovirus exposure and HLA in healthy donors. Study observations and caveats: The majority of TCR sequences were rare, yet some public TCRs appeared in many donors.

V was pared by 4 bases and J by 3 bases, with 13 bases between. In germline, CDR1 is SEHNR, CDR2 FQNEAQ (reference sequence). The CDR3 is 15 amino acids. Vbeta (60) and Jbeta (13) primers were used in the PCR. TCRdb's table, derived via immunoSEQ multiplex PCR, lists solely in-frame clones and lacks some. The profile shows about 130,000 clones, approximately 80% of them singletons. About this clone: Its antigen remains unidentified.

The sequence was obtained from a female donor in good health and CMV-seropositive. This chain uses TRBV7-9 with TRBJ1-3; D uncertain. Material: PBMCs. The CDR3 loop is CASSSGELSGNTIYF. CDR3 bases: TGTGCCAGCAGCTCCGGGGAGCTAAGTGGAAACACCATATATTTT.